One sample yielded the 7 T cell receptor beta chains listed below, sequenced in a study of shared clonotypes between healthy human individuals. Selected positively for CCR7 and CD45RO-negative, naive CD8 cells excluded terminally differentiated effector memory CD45RA+ cells. Clones were sequenced by immunoSEQ multiplex PCR, and TCRdb holds only the in-frame ones, with some missing. Of under 2,000,000 clones listed, approximately 94% were seen once; the top ten hold around 1.2%. Sequenced input: naive CD8+ T cells sorted from blood. These receptor sequences come from a man between 18 and 29 years old in good health.

The chain has TRBV7-6 and TRBJ2-3; 10 bases line up with TRBD2. Germline loops: CDR1 SGHVS, CDR2 FNYEAQ. Trimming cost V 3 bases and J 0 bases; bases outside gene matches: 3. The CDR3 contains 16 residues. The CDR3 loop is CASSLGLAQSTDTQYF. Here the CDR3 DNA reads TGTGCCAGCAGCTTGGGACTAGCGCAAAGCACAGATACGCAGTATTTT.

The chain has TRBV7-9 and TRBJ1-1, with unresolved D. The CDR3 is made up of 14 amino acids. Trimming left V 5 bases short and J 7 bases short, with 17 bases between. Per germline, CDR1 SEHNR and CDR2 FQNEAQ (reference sequence). The CDR3: CASSTTLTFGEAFF. CDR3 DNA sequence: TGTGCCAGCAGCACAACACTCACCTTCGGTGAAGCTTTCTTT.

The CDR3 here is CASRADPRDEQFF. CDR3 sequence (DNA): TGCGCCAGCAGGGCCGACCCCCGCGATGAGCAGTTCTTC. This rearrangement joins TRBV10-2 to TRBJ2-1; unclear D gene. The CDR3 length is 13 residues. Trimming cost V 6 bases and J 8 bases, with 14 bases left between them. Germline CDR1 WSHSY, CDR2 SAAADI.

This clone was seen once. The chain recombines TRBV6-1 with TRBJ2-5; tentative D call: TRBD1 (7 bases). This CDR3 comprises 14 residues. V lost 3 bases and J 4 bases, leaving 12 bases between the germline ends. Germline V gives CDR1 MNHNS, CDR2 SASEGT. The CDR3 reads CASSEARGVETQYF. For the CDR3, the DNA is TGTGCCAGCAGTGAGGCCAGGGGGGTAGAGACCCAGTACTTC.

The table lists this clone with a count of one. Within the sample, other DNA sequences also encode this same CDR3. V is TRBV9 and J is TRBJ2-1; TRBD2 might be the D (6 bases). Germline loops: CDR1 SGDLS, CDR2 YYNGEE. The CDR3 covers 14 residues. The germline V and J ends were trimmed by 2 bases and 0 bases, with 6 bases remaining between them. The CDR3 DNA reads as TGTGCCAGCAGCGTGGGACTCTCCTACAATGAGCAGTTCTTC. Protein sequence: CASSVGLSYNEQFF.

The chain couples TRBV7-9 to TRBJ1-6, with TRBD1 as a possible D gene (6 bases). Germline V lookup: CDR1 SEHNR, CDR2 FQNEAQ (reference sequence). The CDR3 has 14 amino acids. Trimming left V 3 bases short and J 5 bases short, with 8 bases between. The CDR3 nucleotides are TGTGCCAGCAGCTTGGGGGACAATAATTCACCCCTCCACTTT. It encodes CASSLGDNNSPLHF.

The V gene is TRBV9, the J gene TRBJ2-1; D possibly uses TRBD1 or TRBD2 (5 bases each). In germline, CDR1 is SGDLS, CDR2 YYNGEE. The length of the CDR3 is 15 residues. Between the trimmed V and J ends, which lost 4 bases and 8 bases, there was a span of 19 bases. The CDR3 loop reads CASSTQEPLGDEQFF. The CDR3 coding sequence is TGTGCCAGCAGCACCCAGGAACCACTAGGGGATGAGCAGTTCTTC. Full variable domain (rest looked up from reference TRBV9 and TRBJ2-1): DSGVTQTPKHLITATGQRVTLRCSPRSGDLSVYWYQQSLDQGLQFLIQYYNGEERAKGNILERFSAQQFPDLHSELNLSSLELGDSALYFCASSTQEPLGDEQFFGPGTRLTVL.